The text below deals with one TCR beta chain. The antigen is undetermined. These data originate in a study of cytomegalovirus exposure and HLA in healthy donors. On the study more broadly: Within the Caucasian-associated ancestry cluster were under 85% of the 398 genotyped donors.

The germline V gene encodes CDR1 SQVTM and CDR2 ANQGSEA. V was cut by 7 bases and J by 5 bases, with 19 bases left in between. The CDR3 is 14 residues long. Whole-study findings and limits: The likely explanation for a cluster of highly shared sequence variants was sequencing artifact. In vitro testing confirmed a few CMV-associated chains as specific for CMV antigens. Per published reports, the classifier diagnosed cytomegalovirus status with high specificity and sensitivity.

Amplification used 60 Vbeta primers and 13 Jbeta primers. Profiled with immunoSEQ multiplex PCR; TCRdb holds only in-frame clones, not every one. The repertoire holds about 110,000 clones, 70% seen once, with roughly 8.7% in the top ten. The sequencing input was PBMCs. The chain employs TRBV29-1 and TRBJ2-3, with D possibly being TRBD2 (6 bases). The receptor was isolated from a man aged 30-40 years in good health and CMV-seropositive. Here the CDR3 DNA reads TGCAGCGGATCTTGGAGGGTTCAGGGAGATACGCAGTATTTT. It encodes CSGSWRVQGDTQYF.